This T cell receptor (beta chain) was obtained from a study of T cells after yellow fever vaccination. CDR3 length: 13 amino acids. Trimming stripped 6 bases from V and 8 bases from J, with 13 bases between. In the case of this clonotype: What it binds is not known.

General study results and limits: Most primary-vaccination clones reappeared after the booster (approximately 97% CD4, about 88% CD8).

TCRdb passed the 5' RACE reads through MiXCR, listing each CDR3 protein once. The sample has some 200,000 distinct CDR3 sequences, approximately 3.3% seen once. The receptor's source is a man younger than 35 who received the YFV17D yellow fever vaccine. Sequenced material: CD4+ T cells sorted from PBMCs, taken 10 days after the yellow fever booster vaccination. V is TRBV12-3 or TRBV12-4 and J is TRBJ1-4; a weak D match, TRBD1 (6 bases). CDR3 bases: TGTGCCAGCAGAAACAGGGAGGGCGAAAAACTGTTTTTT. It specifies CASRNREGEKLFF.